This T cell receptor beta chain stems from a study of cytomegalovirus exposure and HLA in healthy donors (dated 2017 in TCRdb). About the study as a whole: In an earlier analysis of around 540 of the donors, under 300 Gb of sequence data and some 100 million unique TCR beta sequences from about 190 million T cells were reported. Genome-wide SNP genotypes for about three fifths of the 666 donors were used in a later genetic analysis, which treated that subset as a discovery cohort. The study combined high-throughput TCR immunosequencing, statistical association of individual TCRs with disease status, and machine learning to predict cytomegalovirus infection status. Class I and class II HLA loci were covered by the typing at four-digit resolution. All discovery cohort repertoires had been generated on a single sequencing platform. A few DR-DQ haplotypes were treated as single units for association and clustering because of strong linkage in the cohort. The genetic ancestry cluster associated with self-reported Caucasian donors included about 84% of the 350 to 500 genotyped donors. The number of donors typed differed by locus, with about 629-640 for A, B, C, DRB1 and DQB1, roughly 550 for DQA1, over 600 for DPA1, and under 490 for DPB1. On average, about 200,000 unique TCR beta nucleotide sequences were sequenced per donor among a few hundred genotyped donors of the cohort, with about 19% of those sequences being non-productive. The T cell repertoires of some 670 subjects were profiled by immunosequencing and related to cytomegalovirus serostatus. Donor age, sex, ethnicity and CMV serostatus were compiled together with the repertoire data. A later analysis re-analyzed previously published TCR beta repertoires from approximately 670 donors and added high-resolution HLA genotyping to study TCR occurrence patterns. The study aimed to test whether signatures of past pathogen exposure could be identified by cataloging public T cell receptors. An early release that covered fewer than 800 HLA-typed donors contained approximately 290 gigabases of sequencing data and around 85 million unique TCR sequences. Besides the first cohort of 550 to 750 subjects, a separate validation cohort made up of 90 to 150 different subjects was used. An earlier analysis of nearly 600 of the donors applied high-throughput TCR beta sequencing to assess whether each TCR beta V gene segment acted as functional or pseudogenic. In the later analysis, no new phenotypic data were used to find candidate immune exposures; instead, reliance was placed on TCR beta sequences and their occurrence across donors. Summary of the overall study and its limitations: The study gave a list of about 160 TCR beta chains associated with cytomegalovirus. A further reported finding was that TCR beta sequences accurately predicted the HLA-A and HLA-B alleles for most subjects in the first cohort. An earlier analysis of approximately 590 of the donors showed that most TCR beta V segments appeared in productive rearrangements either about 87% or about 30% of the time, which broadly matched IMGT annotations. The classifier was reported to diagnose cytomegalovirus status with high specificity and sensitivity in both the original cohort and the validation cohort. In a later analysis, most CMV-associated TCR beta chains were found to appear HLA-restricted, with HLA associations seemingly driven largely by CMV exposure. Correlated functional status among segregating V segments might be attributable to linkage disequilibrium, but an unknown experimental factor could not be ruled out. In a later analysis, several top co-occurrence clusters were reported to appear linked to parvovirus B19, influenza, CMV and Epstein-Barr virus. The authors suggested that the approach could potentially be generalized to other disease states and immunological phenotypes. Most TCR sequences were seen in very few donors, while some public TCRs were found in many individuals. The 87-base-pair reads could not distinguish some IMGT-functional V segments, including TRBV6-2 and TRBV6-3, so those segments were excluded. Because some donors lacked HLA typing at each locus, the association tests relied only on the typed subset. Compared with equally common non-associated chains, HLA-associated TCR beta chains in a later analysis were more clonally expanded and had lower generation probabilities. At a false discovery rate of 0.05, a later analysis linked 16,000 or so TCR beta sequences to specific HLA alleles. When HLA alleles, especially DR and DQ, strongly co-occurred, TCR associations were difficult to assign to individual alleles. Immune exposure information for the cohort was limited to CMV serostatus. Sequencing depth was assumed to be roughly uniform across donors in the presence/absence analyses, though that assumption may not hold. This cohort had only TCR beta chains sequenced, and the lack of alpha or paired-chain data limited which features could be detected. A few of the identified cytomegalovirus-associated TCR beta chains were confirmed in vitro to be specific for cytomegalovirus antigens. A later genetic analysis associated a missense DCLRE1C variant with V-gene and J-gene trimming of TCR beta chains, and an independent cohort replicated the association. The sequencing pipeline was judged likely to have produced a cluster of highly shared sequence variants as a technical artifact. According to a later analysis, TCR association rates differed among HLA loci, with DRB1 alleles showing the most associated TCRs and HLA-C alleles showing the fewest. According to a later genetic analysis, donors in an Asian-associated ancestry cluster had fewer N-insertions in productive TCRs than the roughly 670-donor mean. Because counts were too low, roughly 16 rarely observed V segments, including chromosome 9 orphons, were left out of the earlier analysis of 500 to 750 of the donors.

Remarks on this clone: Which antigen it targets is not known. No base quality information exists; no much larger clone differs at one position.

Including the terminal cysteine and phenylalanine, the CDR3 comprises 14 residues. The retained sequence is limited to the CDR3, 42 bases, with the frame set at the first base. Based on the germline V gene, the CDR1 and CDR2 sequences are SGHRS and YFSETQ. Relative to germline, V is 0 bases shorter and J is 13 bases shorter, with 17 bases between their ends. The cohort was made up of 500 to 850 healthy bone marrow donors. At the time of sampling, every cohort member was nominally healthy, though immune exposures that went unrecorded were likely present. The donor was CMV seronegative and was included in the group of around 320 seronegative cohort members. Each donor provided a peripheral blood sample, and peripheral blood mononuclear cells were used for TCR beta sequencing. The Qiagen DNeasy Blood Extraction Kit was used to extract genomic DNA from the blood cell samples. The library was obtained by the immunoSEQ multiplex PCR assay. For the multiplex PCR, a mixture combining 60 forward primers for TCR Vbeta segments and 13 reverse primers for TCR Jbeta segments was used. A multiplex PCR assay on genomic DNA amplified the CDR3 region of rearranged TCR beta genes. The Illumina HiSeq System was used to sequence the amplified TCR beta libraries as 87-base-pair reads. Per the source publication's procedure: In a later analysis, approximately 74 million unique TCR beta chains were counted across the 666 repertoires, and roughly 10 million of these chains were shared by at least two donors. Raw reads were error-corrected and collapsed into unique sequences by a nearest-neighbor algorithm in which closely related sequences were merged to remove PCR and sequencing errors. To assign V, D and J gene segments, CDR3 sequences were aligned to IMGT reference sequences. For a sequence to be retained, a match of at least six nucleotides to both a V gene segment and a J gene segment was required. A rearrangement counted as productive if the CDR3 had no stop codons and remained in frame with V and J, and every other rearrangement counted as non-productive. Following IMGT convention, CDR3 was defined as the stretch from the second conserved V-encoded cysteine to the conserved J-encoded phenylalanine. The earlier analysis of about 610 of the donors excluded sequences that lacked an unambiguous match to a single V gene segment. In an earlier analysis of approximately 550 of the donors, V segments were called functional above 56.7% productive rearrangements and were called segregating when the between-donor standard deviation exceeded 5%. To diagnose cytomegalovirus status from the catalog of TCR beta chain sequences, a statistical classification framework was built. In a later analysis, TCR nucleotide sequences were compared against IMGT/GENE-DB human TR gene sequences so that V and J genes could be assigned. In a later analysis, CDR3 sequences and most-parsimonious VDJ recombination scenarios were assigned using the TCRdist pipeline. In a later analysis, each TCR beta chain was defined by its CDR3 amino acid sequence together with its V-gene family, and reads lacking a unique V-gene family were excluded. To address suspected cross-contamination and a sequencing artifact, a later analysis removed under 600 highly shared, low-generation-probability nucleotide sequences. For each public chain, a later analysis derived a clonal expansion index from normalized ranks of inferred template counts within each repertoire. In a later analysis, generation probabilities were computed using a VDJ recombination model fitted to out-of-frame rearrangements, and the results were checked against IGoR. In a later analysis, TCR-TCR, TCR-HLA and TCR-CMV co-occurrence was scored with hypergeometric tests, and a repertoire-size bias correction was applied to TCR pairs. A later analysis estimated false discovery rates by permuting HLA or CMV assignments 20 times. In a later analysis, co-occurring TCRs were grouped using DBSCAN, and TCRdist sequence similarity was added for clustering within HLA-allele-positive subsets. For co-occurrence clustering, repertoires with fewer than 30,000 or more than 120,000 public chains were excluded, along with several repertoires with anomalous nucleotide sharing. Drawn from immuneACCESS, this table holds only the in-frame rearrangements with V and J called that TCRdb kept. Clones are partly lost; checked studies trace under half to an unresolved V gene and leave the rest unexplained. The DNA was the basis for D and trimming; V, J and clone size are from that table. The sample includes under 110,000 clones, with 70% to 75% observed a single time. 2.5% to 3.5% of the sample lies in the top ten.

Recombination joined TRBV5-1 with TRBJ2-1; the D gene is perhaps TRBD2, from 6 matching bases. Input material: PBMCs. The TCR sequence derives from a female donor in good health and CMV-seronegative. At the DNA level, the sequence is TGCGCCAGCAGCTTGGGTCGTAGCGGAACCGAACAGTTCTTC. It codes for CASSLGRSGTEQFF.